Below, 27 T cell receptor beta chains from the same sample are listed, as sequenced in a study of T cell responses to AZD1222 COVID-19 vaccine. The data were produced by immunoSEQ multiplex PCR, yet TCRdb's version contains in-frame clones alone and is incomplete. The sample records about 110,000 clones, around 83% being singletons. Sequenced material: peripheral blood, taken on day 0 of AZD1222 vaccination. All receptors derive from an adult in good health.

The gene calls are TRBV18 and TRBJ1-5; 7 bases line up with TRBD1. Germline V lookup: CDR1 KGHSH, CDR2 LQKENI. The CDR3 contains 17 residues. Losses at the gene ends were 5 bases for V and 0 bases for J; bases not matched to a gene: 10. The CDR3 loop is CASSGQGVLYSNQPQHF. The DNA of the CDR3 is TGTGCCAGCTCAGGTCAGGGGGTGCTCTATAGCAATCAGCCCCAGCATTTT.

The V call is TRBV9, the J call TRBJ1-1; D is unresolved. V gave up 6 bases and J gave up 1 base, with 10 bases separating them. This CDR3 is 13 amino acids long. Germline assignment: CDR1 SGDLS and CDR2 YYNGEE. CDR3 in DNA: TGTGCCAGCACCTCCCTCTCGAACACTGAAGCTTTCTTT. It codes for CASTSLSNTEAFF.

V usage is TRBV18 and J usage is TRBJ1-6; D is uncertain. V was shortened by 2 bases and J by 4 bases, with 15 bases between the two germline ends. The length of the CDR3 is 17 residues. Per germline, CDR1 KGHSH and CDR2 LQKENI. The CDR3 sequence: CASSPTGIGVYNSPLHF. The CDR3 coding sequence is TGTGCCAGCTCACCAACGGGAATCGGGGTATATAATTCACCCCTCCACTTT.

This chain connects TRBV7-6 to TRBJ2-5; possible D gene TRBD1, 7 bases. There are 15 residues in the CDR3. Trimming removed 0 bases from V and 4 bases from J, with 12 bases in between. Germline V gene sequence: CDR1 SGHVS, CDR2 FNYEAQ. The CDR3 reads CASSLAHRGGETQYF. Written as DNA, the CDR3 is TGTGCCAGCAGCTTAGCGCACAGGGGAGGAGAGACCCAGTACTTC.

The chain is built from TRBV13 and TRBJ1-1; TRBD1 matches 8 bases. Germline V gives CDR1 PRHDT, CDR2 FYEKMQ (reference sequence). The CDR3 spans 15 residues. J was trimmed by 6 bases and V by 5 bases; bases with no gene match: 11. The DNA for the CDR3 is TGTGCCAGCAGCCTTCTCCAAGACAGGGGCGCTGAAGCTTTCTTT. Translated, it gives CASSLLQDRGAEAFF.

The V gene is TRBV2, the J gene TRBJ1-4, with TRBD1 matching 7 bases. CDR1 and CDR2 from the germline V gene are SNHLY and FYNNEI. V lost 7 bases and J lost 6; bases outside the gene matches: 8. There are 14 residues in the CDR3. Here the CDR3 reads CASTENRGDEKLFF. The CDR3 nucleotides are TGTGCCAGCACCGAAAACAGGGGCGATGAAAAACTGTTTTTT.

The chain recombines TRBV19 with TRBJ1-3; no clear D gene. The length of the CDR3 is 13 residues. CDR1 LNHDA and CDR2 SQIVND come from the germline V gene (reference sequence). Trimming took 8 bases from V and 4 from J, leaving 12 bases between them. CDR3 sequence reads: CASFHSTGNTIYF. Here the CDR3 DNA reads TGTGCCAGTTTCCACAGTACCGGAAACACCATATATTTT.

This clone appeared a single time. The chain joins TRBV13 to TRBJ1-1, with D unresolved. V lost 5 bases and J lost 1, with 2 bases in between. The germline CDR1 and CDR2 sequences are PRHDT and FYEKMQ (reference sequence). The CDR3 is 11 residues long. CDR3 coding DNA: TGTGCCAGCAGCGAGAACACTGAAGCTTTCTTT. Translating gives CASSENTEAFF. Combining the CDR3 with reference TRBV13 and TRBJ1-1 gives the whole variable domain AAGVIQSPRHLIKEKRETATLKCYPIPRHDTVYWYQQGPGQDPQFLISFYEKMQSDKGSIPDRFSAQQFSDYHSELNMSSLELGDSALYFCASSENTEAFFGQGTRLTVV.

V usage is TRBV24-1 and J usage is TRBJ2-1; D tentatively reads TRBD1 or TRBD2 (5 bases each). Germline V CDR1 and CDR2: KGHDR, SFDVKD. The CDR3 consists of 15 residues. The ends were cut back, 4 bases at V and 4 bases at J, with 13 bases in the middle. The CDR3: CATSDAHGGYNEQFF. The CDR3 nucleotides read TGTGCCACCAGTGACGCCCATGGGGGATACAATGAGCAGTTCTTC.

This clone was counted between two and nine times. V is TRBV11-1 and J is TRBJ1-2; D is possibly TRBD1 (6 bases). V lost 3 bases to trimming and J lost 8 bases, with 7 bases between them. Germline CDR1 and CDR2: SGHAT and FQDESV (reference sequence). The CDR3 sequence is 11 residues long. The CDR3 spells CASSFRGGYTF. DNA for the CDR3: TGTGCCAGCAGCTTCAGGGGCGGCTACACCTTC.

The rearrangement joins TRBV28 to TRBJ1-2; TRBD1 is a possible D gene (5 bases). CDR1 and CDR2 (germline): MDHEN, SYDVKM. The V and J ends lost 2 bases and 4 bases respectively, with 11 bases between them. The CDR3 is 14 amino acids. CDR3 in DNA: TGTGCCAGCAGTTTAGCAGGGACCGTCTATGGCTACACCTTC. It is translated as CASSLAGTVYGYTF.

V usage is TRBV12-3 or TRBV12-4 and J usage is TRBJ2-7, with D possibly called TRBD1 or TRBD2 (5 bases each). The ends were cut back, 6 bases at V and 2 bases at J, with 11 bases in the middle. There are 13 residues in the CDR3. This chain's CDR3 is CASRRDGTYEQYF. The CDR3 DNA reads TGTGCCAGCAGACGGGACGGAACCTACGAGCAGTACTTC.

V usage is TRBV5-8 and J usage is TRBJ2-5; 7 nucleotides line up with TRBD2. Germline lookup yields CDR1 SGHTS and CDR2 YDEGEE. The CDR3 spans 15 residues. The junction had 5 bases not matched to a gene; V was cut back by 2 bases and J by 1 base. CDR3 in amino acids: CASSFGGGFQETQYF. CDR3 coding DNA: TGTGCCAGCAGCTTTGGCGGGGGATTCCAAGAGACCCAGTACTTC. Supplemented by reference TRBV5-8 and TRBJ2-5, the full variable domain reads EAGVTQSPTHLIKTRGQQATLRCSPISGHTSVYWYQQALGLGLQFLLWYDEGEERNRGNFPPRFSGRQFPNYSSELNVNALELEDSALYLCASSFGGGFQETQYFGPGTRLLVL.

The chain links TRBV5-4 to TRBJ2-7, with 7 bases lining up with TRBD1. V shed 3 bases and J 0 bases; nucleotides not matched to a gene: 6. CDR3 length: 15 amino acids. Germline values: CDR1 SGHNT, CDR2 YYREEE (reference sequence). CDR3 region: CASSYGTAFSYEQYF. The CDR3 bases are TGTGCCAGCAGCTACGGGACAGCCTTCTCCTACGAGCAGTACTTC.

The V and J genes are TRBV28 and TRBJ1-6, with a weak D call TRBD1 (6 bases). The germline gives CDR1 MDHEN, CDR2 SYDVKM. This CDR3 comprises 13 residues. V lost 11 bases and J 3 bases, leaving 11 bases between the germline ends. CDR3 sequence reads: CAAGGHYNSPLHF. CDR3 DNA sequence: TGTGCCGCGGGGGGACACTATAATTCACCCCTCCACTTT.

This rearrangement joins TRBV6-1 to TRBJ1-1; the D is unclear. V lost 3 bases to trimming and J lost 4 bases, with 15 bases between them. Germline lookup yields CDR1 MNHNS and CDR2 SASEGT. The CDR3 is 15 residues long. The DNA of the CDR3 is TGTGCCAGCAGTGAGGGAAGGTTGATGAGCACTGAAGCTTTCTTT. As protein: CASSEGRLMSTEAFF.

V gene TRBV28 combines with J gene TRBJ2-5; perhaps TRBD2 as D (5 bases). Between the trimmed V and J ends, which lost 6 bases and 3 bases, there was a span of 11 bases. CDR1 MDHEN and CDR2 SYDVKM come from the germline V gene. The CDR3 is made up of 13 amino acids. The CDR3 DNA reads as TGTGCCAGCAGCGTAGGAGGCAAAGAGACCCAGTACTTC. Translation: CASSVGGKETQYF.

The V and J genes are TRBV9 and TRBJ1-3; D not resolved. V was clipped by 0 bases and J by 0 bases, with 7 bases between them. CDR1 and CDR2 (germline): SGDLS, YYNGEE. The CDR3 has 15 amino acids. The CDR3 region is CASSVGGSSGNTIYF. The CDR3 coding sequence is TGTGCCAGCAGCGTAGGTGGGTCCTCTGGAAACACCATATATTTT.

The rearrangement uses TRBV7-3 and TRBJ2-1; 11 bases map to TRBD1. Germline CDR1 and CDR2: SGHTA and FQGTGA. The V and J ends lost 5 bases and 7 bases, in that order; junction bases with no gene match: 13. CDR3 length: 17 amino acids. The CDR3 here is CASSPAGGQGATNEQFF. CDR3 DNA: TGTGCCAGCAGCCCAGCGGGTGGACAGGGGGCTACGAATGAGCAGTTCTTC.

The chain carries TRBV4-3 and TRBJ2-6; 8 bases align to TRBD1. Germline CDR1 and CDR2: LGHNA and YSLEER. The CDR3 totals 20 residues. V shed 4 bases, J shed 1 base, and the junction held 15 bases outside the gene matches. The CDR3 reads CASSPMAPGQVRSGANVLTF. The CDR3 nucleotides read TGCGCCAGCAGCCCAATGGCACCGGGACAGGTTCGTTCTGGGGCCAACGTCCTGACTTTC.

The chain uses TRBV7-2 and TRBJ1-2; D is ambiguous. Germline CDR1 and CDR2: SGHTA and FQGNSA. The V gene lost 4 bases and the J gene lost 4 bases, with 16 bases spanning the gap. CDR3 length equals 15 residues. The CDR3 loop is CASSSRTETLYGYTF. DNA of the CDR3: TGTGCCAGCAGCTCTAGAACAGAGACACTCTATGGCTACACCTTC.

This chain uses TRBV27 with TRBJ2-3; D is uncertain. The V end was cut by 1 base, the J end by 4 bases, with 6 bases between. This CDR3 is built from 13 residues. Germline V gene sequence: CDR1 MNHEY, CDR2 SMNVEV (reference sequence). This chain's CDR3 is CASSLWFPDTQYF. The CDR3 nucleotides read TGTGCCAGCAGTTTATGGTTCCCAGATACGCAGTATTTT.

V is TRBV7-2 and J is TRBJ1-5; D not resolved. V lost 1 base and J lost 3, with 7 bases in between. CDR3 size: 14 residues. CDR1 and CDR2 (germline): SGHTA, FQGNSA. CDR3 nucleotides: TGTGCCAGCAGCTTAGAGGGAGTCAATCAGCCCCAGCATTTT. Amino acid sequence: CASSLEGVNQPQHF.

The CDR3, as DNA: TGTGCCAGCAGCGTAGCGCCGGGACACTCCTACGAGCAGTACTTC. Translated: CASSVAPGHSYEQYF. The gene calls are TRBV9 and TRBJ2-7, with a possible D match to TRBD1 (6 bases). Germline CDR1 SGDLS, CDR2 YYNGEE. This CDR3 is 15 amino acids long. Trimming stripped 0 bases from V and 0 bases from J, with 10 bases between.

CDR3 loop: CASMTSGGALYNEQFF. DNA for the CDR3: TGTGCCAGCATGACTAGCGGGGGGGCCTTGTACAATGAGCAGTTCTTC. This chain links TRBV28 with TRBJ2-1; TRBD2 aligns across 14 bases. There are 16 residues in the CDR3. The trim removed 7 bases at V and 4 bases at J, leaving 6 bases unmatched. Germline CDR1 and CDR2: MDHEN and SYDVKM.

The chain is built from TRBV5-4 and TRBJ1-4; TRBD1 matches at 11 bases. Germline V gene data show CDR1 as SGHNT and CDR2 as YYREEE (reference sequence). The V and J ends lost 4 bases and 7 bases, in that order; junction bases with no gene match: 6. This CDR3 is 15 amino acids long. The CDR3 DNA reads TGTGCCAGCAGCGCAACCGGGACAGGGGGTGAAAAACTGTTTTTT. Residues: CASSATGTGGEKLFF.

The V gene is TRBV25-1, the J gene TRBJ1-2; D unresolved. V lost 4 bases to trimming and J lost 4 bases, with 4 bases between them. This CDR3 spans 11 amino acids. Germline V gene data show CDR1 as MGHDK and CDR2 as SYGVNS. The CDR3, as DNA: TGTGCCAGCAGTGTGGCCTATGGCTACACCTTC. It specifies CASSVAYGYTF.